The T cell receptor (beta chain) described here comes from a study of human T cells and chemical hapten exposure. Turning to the study itself: Researchers reported sensitizing a 2 cm by 2 cm upper inner arm skin site with 2% DPC.

This clonotype showed up just a few times. Individual cDNA molecules received unique molecular identifiers in the library. TCRdb reanalysed the RACE reads using MiXCR and keeps one entry per CDR3 protein. The data show about 190,000 distinct CDR3 sequences, under 30% seen once. The CDR3 length is 13 residues. Germline V gene sequence: CDR1 SQVTM, CDR2 ANQGSEA. J lost 4 bases, V lost 3 bases, and 5 bases had no gene match. Time point noted: patch test 3, about 24 weeks after DPC sensitization. Treatment given: therapeutic diphenylcyclopropenone sensitization with weekly scalp DPC. The chain employs TRBV29-1 and TRBJ2-7; 8 nucleotides align to TRBD2. Material: whole blood, obtained in connection with sensitization to the hapten diphenylcyclopropenone (DPC). This sequence was found in a woman in her thirties or forties with alopecia areata. Some clones in this sample may be carry-over from other donors' samples. CDR3 nucleotides: TGCAGCGTTGACGCGGGAGGCGGGTACGAGCAGTACTTC. Its translation is CSVDAGGGYEQYF.